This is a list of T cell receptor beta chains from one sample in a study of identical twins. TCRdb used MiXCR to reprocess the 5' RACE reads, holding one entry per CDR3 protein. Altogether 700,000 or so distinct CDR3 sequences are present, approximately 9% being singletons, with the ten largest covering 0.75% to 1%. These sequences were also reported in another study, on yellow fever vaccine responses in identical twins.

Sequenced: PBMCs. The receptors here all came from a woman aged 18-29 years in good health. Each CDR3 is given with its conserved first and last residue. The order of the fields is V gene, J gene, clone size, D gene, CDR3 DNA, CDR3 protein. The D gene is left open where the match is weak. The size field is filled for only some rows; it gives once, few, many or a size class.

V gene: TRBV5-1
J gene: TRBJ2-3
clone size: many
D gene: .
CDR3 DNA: TGCGCCAGCAGCCCCGACCGTTACCCAGATACGCAGTATTTT
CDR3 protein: CASSPDRYPDTQYF

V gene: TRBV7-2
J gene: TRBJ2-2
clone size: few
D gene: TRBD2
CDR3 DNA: TGTGCCAGCAGCTTCGAGTCTAGCGGGACCGGGGAGCTGTTTTTT
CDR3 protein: CASSFESSGTGELFF

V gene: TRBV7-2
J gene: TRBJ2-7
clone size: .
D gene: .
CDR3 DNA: TGTGCCAGCAGCTTGTCCCCTCAAAAATACGAGCAGTACTTC
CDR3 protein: CASSLSPQKYEQYF

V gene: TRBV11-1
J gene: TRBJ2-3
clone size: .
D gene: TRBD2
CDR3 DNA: TGTGCCAGCAGCTTAGCTATGGCCAGCGGGACTAGCACAGATACGCAGTATTTT
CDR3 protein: CASSLAMASGTSTDTQYF

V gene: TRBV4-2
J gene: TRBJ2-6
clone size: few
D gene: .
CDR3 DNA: TGTGCCAGCAGCCAAGAACTCAGCTCTGGGGCCAACGTCCTGACTTTC
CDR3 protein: CASSQELSSGANVLTF

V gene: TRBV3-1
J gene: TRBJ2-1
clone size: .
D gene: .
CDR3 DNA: TGTGCCAGCAGCCACGACCGGGGGACTCTCTACAATGAGCAGTTCTTC
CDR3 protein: CASSHDRGTLYNEQFF

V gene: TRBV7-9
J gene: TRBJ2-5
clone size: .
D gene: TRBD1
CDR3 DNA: TGTGCCAGCAGCTCCCGGGACAGGGACCCCGGGGAGACCCAGTACTTC
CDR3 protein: CASSSRDRDPGETQYF

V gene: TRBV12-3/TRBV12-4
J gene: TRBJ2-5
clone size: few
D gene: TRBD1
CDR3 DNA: TGTGCCAGCAGCCCGCCCGGACAGGGTCGGGAGACCCAGTACTTC
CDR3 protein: CASSPPGQGRETQYF

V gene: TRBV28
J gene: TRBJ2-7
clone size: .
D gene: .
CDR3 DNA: TGTGCCAGCAGCTCTCTCCCCGCAGGGTCGTCCTACGAGCAGTACTTC
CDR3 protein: CASSSLPAGSSYEQYF

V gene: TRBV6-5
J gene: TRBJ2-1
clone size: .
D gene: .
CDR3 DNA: TGTGCCAGCAGTTACCCGGCCCGAAATGAGCAGTCCTTC
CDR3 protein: CASSYPARNEQSF

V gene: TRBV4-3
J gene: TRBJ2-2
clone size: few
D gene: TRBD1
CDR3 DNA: TGCGCCAGCAGCCAAGATTCCCAGGGGGCCACCGGGGAGCTGTTTTTT
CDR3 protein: CASSQDSQGATGELFF

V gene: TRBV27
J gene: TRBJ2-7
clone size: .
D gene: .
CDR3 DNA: TGTGCCAGCAGACCAGAGAGTGGTCTTTTAAGCTCCTACGAGCAGTACTTC
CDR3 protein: CASRPESGLLSSYEQYF

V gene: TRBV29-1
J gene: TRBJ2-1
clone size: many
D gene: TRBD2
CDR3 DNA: TGCAGCGTGGAACCACTAGCGGGAGTGCGCAATGAGCAGTTCTTC
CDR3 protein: CSVEPLAGVRNEQFF

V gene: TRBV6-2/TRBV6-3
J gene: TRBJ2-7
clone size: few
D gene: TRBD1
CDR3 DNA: TGTGCCAGCAGTTTCGAGTATCAAGACAGGGTCGTCTACGAGCAGTACTTC
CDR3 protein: CASSFEYQDRVVYEQYF

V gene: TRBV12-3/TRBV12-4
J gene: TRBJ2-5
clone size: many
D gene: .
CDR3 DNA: TGTGCCAGCAGTTTGCGGCGCCAGCAAGAGACCCAGTACTTC
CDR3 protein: CASSLRRQQETQYF

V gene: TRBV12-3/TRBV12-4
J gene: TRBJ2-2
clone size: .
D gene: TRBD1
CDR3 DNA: TGTGCCATCAGACAGGGGGCGCATCGTCCCGGGGAGCTGTTTTTT
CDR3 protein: CAIRQGAHRPGELFF

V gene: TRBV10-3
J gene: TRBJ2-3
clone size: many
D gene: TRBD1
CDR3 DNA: TGTGCCATCAGTGGACAGGGACGCACAGATACGCAGTATTTT
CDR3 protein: CAISGQGRTDTQYF

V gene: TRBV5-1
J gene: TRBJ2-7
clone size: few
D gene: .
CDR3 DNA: TGCGCCAGCAGCTTGGGGCAGATCCCCCCCTACGAGCAGTACTTC
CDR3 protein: CASSLGQIPPYEQYF

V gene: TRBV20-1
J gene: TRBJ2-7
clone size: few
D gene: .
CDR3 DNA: TGCAGTGCTAGAGCGCGCAGGTACCTCTACGAGCAGTACTTC
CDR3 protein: CSARARRYLYEQYF

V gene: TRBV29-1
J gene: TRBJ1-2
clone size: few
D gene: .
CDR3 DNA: TGCAGCGTTGAAGGACTCCTGAGTCGAGGTGGCTACACCTTC
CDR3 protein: CSVEGLLSRGGYTF

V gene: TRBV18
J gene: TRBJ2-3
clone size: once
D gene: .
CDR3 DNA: TGTGCCAGCTCACCTGAGGAAGATACGCAGTATTTT
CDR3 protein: CASSPEEDTQYF

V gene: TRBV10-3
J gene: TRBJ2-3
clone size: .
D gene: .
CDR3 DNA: TGTGCCATCAGGGACAAACTCAGCACAGATACGCAGTATTTT
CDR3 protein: CAIRDKLSTDTQYF

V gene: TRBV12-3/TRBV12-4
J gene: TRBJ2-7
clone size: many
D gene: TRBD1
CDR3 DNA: TGTGCCAGCAGCCACGGGACAGGTGGCGAGCAGTACTTC
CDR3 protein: CASSHGTGGEQYF

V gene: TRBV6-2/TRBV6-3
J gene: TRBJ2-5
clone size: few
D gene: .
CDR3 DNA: TGTGCCAGCAGTTACTCGACTGGAGACGGAGAGACCCAGTACTTC
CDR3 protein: CASSYSTGDGETQYF

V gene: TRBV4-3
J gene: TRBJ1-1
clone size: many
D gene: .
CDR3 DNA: TGCGCCAGCAGCCAAGATAGGGACACTGAAGCTTTCTTT
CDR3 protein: CASSQDRDTEAFF

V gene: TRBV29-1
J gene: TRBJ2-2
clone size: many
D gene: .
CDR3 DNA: TGCAGCGTTCTTCAGTTCACCGGGGAGCTGTTTTTT
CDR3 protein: CSVLQFTGELFF

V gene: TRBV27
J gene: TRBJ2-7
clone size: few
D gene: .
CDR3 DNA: TGTGCCAGCATGCCCAAGTCCTTTCCCTACGAGCAGTACTTC
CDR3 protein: CASMPKSFPYEQYF

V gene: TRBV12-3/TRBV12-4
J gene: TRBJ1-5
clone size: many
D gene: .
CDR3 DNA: TGTGCCAGCATGTTCGGCAATCAGCCCCAGCATTTT
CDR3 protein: CASMFGNQPQHF

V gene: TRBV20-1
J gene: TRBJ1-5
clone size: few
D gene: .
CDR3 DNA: TGCAGTGCTACCCCTCGGCGGCACAATCAGCCCCAGCATTTT
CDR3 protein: CSATPRRHNQPQHF

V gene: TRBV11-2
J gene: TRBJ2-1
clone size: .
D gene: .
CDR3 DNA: TGTGCCAGCAGCCTATCGACCGCGCACAATGAGCAGTTCTTC
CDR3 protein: CASSLSTAHNEQFF

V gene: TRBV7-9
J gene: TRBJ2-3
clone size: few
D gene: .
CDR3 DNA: TGTGCCAGCAGCTTTCTGGCACCTCGCACAGATACGCAGTATTTT
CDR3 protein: CASSFLAPRTDTQYF

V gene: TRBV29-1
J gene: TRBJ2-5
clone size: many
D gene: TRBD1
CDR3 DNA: TGCAGCGCCGCCCCCGGGACAGGGGGCCCAGAGACCCAGTACTTC
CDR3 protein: CSAAPGTGGPETQYF

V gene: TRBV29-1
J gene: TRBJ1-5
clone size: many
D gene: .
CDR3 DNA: TGCAGCGTTGAAGAGAGAGGGGGGCCCCAGCATTTT
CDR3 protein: CSVEERGGPQHF

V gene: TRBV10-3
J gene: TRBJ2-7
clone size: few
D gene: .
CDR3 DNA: TGTGCCATCCGGACAGAAGGACCCTCCTACGAGCAGTACTTC
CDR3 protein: CAIRTEGPSYEQYF

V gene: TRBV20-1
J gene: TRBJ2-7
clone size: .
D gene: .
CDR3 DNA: TGCAGTGCTAGAGATTCGAGGGACCAATCCTACGAGCAGTACTTC
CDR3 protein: CSARDSRDQSYEQYF

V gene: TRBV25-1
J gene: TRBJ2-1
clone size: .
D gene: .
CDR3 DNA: TGTGCCAGCAGTGATCCTCCGGTTCACAATGAGCAGTTCTTC
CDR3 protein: CASSDPPVHNEQFF

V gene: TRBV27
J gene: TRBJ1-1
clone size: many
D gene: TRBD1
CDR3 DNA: TGTGCCAGCAGTCCCTACCGCTTGACAGGGTTGAACACTGAAGCTTTCTTT
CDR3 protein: CASSPYRLTGLNTEAFF

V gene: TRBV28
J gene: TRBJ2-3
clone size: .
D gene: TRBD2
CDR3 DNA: TGTGCCAGCAGTTTGGGGTGGGGACTAGCGGGTGACGACGGGGATACGCAGTATTTT
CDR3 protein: CASSLGWGLAGDDGDTQYF

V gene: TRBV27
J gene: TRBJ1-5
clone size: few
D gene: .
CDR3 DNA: TGTGCCAGCTCGGAGGCCCTCTATAGCAATCAGCCCCAGCATTTT
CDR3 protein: CASSEALYSNQPQHF

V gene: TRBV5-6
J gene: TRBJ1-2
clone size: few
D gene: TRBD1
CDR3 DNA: TGTGCCAGCAGCCGGTTTGGTGGGGACAGCTATGGCTACACCTTC
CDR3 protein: CASSRFGGDSYGYTF

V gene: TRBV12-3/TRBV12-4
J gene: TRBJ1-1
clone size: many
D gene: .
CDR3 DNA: TGTGCCAGCAGTTACGGGACGGACACTGAAGCTTTCTTT
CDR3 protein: CASSYGTDTEAFF

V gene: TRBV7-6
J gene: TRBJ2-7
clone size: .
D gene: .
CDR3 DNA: TGTGCCAGCAGCTTTGCCAATACCTACGAGCAGTACTTC
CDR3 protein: CASSFANTYEQYF

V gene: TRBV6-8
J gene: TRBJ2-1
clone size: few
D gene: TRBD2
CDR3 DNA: TGTGCCGGACACCCTGGGACTAGCGGATACAATGAGCAGTTCTTC
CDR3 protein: CAGHPGTSGYNEQFF

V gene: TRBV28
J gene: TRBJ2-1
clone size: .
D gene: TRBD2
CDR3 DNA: TGTGCCACCGTGGTAGCGGGAATCAATGAGCAGTTCTTC
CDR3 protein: CATVVAGINEQFF

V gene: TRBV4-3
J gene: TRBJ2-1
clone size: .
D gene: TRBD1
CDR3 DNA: TGCGCCAGCAGCCAAGATTGGACAGGGGGCGTTGTTGGGAATGAGCAGTTCTTC
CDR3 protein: CASSQDWTGGVVGNEQFF

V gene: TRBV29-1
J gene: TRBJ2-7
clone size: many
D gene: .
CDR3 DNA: TGCAGCGTTGACCGTACAGGGAGCTCCTACGAGCAGTACTTC
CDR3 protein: CSVDRTGSSYEQYF

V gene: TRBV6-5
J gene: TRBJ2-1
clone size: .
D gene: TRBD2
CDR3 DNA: TGTGCCAGCAGTTACTCAGGACTAGTTGATGACAATGAGCAGTTCTTC
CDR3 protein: CASSYSGLVDDNEQFF

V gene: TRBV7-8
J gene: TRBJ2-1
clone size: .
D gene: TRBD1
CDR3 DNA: TGTGCCAGCAGCTTAATCGCGAGGACAGGGGGCAACTGGTATGAGCAGTTCTTC
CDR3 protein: CASSLIARTGGNWYEQFF

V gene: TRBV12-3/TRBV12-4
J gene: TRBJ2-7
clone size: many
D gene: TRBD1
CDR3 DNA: TGTGCCAGCAGTCTGCGACAGGGCTCGGCGGACGAGCAGTACTTC
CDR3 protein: CASSLRQGSADEQYF

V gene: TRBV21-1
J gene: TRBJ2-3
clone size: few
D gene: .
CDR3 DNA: TGTGCCAGCAGCTCCCACACACCGGGACTTAGTCGACCAGATACGCAGTATTTT
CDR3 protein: CASSSHTPGLSRPDTQYF

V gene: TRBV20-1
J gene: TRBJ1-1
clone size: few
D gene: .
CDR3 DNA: TGCAGTGCTAGATTGGGGGCAACTGAAGCTTTCTTT
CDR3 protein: CSARLGATEAFF

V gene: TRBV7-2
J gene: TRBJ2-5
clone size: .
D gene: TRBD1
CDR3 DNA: TGTGCCAGCAGCTCCTGGAAGACAGGGGCATGGGAGACCCAGTACTTC
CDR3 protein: CASSSWKTGAWETQYF

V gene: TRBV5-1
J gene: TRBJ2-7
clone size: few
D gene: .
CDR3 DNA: TGCGCCAGCAGCTGGCGGACAACCTCTGGCGAGCAGTACTTC
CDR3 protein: CASSWRTTSGEQYF

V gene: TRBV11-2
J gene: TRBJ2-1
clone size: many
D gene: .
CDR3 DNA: TGTGCCAGCTCCCTAAGGCAAGGTCTGTGGGTAGGAGGGAACAATGAGCAGTTCTTC
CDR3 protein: CASSLRQGLWVGGNNEQFF

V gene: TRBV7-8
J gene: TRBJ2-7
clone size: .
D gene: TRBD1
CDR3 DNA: TGTGTCAGCAGCTCCGGGACAGGGTCCTACGAGCAGTACTTC
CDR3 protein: CVSSSGTGSYEQYF

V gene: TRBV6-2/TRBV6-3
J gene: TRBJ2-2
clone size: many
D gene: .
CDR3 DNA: TGTGCCAGCAGTCCGACCGGGGGTCCCGGGGAGCTGTTTTTT
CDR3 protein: CASSPTGGPGELFF

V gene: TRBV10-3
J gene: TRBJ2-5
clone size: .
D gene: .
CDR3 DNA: TGTGCCATCAGTGAGCCGGCCTGGGGGCCGATCATGTACTTC
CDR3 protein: CAISEPAWGPIMYF